The text below deals with one T cell receptor beta chain. No antigen is known for it. This CDR3 is 13 amino acids long. Germline V gives CDR1 SGHDN, CDR2 FVKESK. Using the 5' RACE reads, TCRdb records one entry per CDR3 protein without DNA. The sample holds some 83,000 distinct CDR3 sequences. Every single donor had a 2.5 ml blood sample drawn. These data belong to a study of monozygotic twins with inflammatory bowel disease. Findings and caveats of the study: Among patients, repertoires may have gained variability from differing immunosuppressive treatments. Healthy twins shared more clonotypes with others than IBD patients, most markedly active ones.

This clonotype was obtained from a human donor with ulcerative colitis or Crohn's disease, or a healthy co-twin of an affected twin (not recorded which). The rearrangement links TRBV14 to TRBJ1-4; TCRdb picks TRBD1, but there is no DNA to check that call. The sequencing sample was made of blood. The CDR3 loop reads CASSVGASVKLFF.